This TCR beta chain comes out of a study of CD8 T cells in ankylosing spondylitis. The CDR3 contains 17 residues. Germline V gene sequence: CDR1 SGHRS, CDR2 YFSETQ. V lost 2 bases, J lost 1 base, and 2 bases stayed unmatched. Quantitative 5'-RACE with molecular barcodes produced the TCR beta libraries. TCRdb analysed the 5' RACE reads with MiXCR anew, one entry per CDR3 protein. The sample lists 450,000 to 550,000 distinct CDR3 sequences; 5.3% were seen once. As for this clonotype: Its antigen remains unknown.

Findings of the study overall: Made up of roughly 8 highly homologous variants, a TCR beta motif appeared characteristic of ankylosing spondylitis blood. Earlier studies detected some motif variants in reactive arthritis synovial fluid and blood. Disease-linked clones, CD8+, were relatively rare in peripheral blood. There was reportedly significant enrichment of clones that were disease-linked in matched ankylosing spondylitis synovial fluid.

Sequenced material: blood, either unsorted or a sorted T cell fraction (not recorded which). This TCR was recovered from a male donor with ankylosing spondylitis. The chain carries TRBV5-1 and TRBJ2-6, with 11 bases aligning to TRBD1. The DNA for the CDR3 is TGCGCCAGCAGCTTCGGGACAGGGGGGTCTGGGGCCAACGTCCTGACTTTC. This encodes CASSFGTGGSGANVLTF.